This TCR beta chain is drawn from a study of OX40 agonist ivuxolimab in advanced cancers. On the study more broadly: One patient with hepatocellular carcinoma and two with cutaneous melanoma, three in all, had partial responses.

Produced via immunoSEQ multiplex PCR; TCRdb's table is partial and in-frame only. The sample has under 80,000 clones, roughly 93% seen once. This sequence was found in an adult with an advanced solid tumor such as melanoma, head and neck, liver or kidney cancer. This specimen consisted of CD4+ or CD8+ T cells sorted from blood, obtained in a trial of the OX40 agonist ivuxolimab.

The CDR3 protein is CASSEYFEDQPQHF. The CDR3 DNA reads as TGTGCCAGCAGTGAATATTTCGAGGATCAGCCCCAGCATTTT. The chain recombines TRBV25-1 with TRBJ1-5; D not resolved. The CDR3 spans 14 residues. Germline V lookup: CDR1 MGHDK, CDR2 SYGVNS. The V and J ends lost 0 bases and 5 bases respectively, with 8 bases between them. The full variable domain, its missing parts supplied by reference TRBV25-1 and TRBJ1-5, is EADIYQTPRYLVIGTGKKITLECSQTMGHDKMYWYQQDPGMELHLIHYSYGVNSTEKGDLSSESTVSRIRTEHFPLTLESARPSHTSQYLCASSEYFEDQPQHFGDGTRLSIL.